The clone carrying this TCR beta chain was seen a handful of times. Antigen specificity is unknown. Sequential positive selection took CD4 T cells first, then CD8 T cells. The data were taken from a study of naive and memory T cell subsets. Notes on the study in general: Clonotypes are single alpha or beta chains, not paired receptors. Over 90% of naive TCR sequences appeared only once, unlike memory subsets. A few larger clonotypes appeared in naive repertoires, especially CD8, possibly memory cells re-expressing CD45RA.

Two oligonucleotides, mixed equimolar, formed the beta constant-region primer covering TRBC1 and TRBC2. The ligated cDNA underwent four PCR rounds using SP2 and nested alpha and beta constant-region primers. A 12-nucleotide UMI and the SP2 primer were added to the cDNA 3' end by oligonucleotide ligation. TCRdb recomputed calls from the UMI-ligation and nested PCR reads with MiXCR, one row per CDR3 protein. The sample records about 90,000 distinct CDR3 sequences, over 9% being singletons. Deletions cut 0 bases from V and 0 bases from J, with 21 bases between. Germline values: CDR1 LGHNA, CDR2 YSLEER. CDR3 length equals 19 residues.

The clonotype was recovered from a human donor in good health. The sample taken for sequencing was naive CD4+ T cells from blood. This chain connects TRBV4-3 to TRBJ2-7; no firm D call. As DNA, the CDR3 is TGCGCCAGCAGCCAAGATTCCGTCCGTACCTCACTGAGCTCCTACGAGCAGTACTTC. Translated, it gives CASSQDSVRTSLSSYEQYF.